The rows below give T cell receptor beta chains drawn from one sample of a study of vaccination effects on CD4 cells after COVID-19. These receptors' targets are unknown. Repertoires were generated with immunoSEQ multiplex PCR, while TCRdb's copy carries only in-frame clones and drops some. Counted here are tens of thousands of clones, just over 70% occurring once; the ten biggest clones make up roughly 23%. Sequenced here: CD4+ T cells from PBMCs cultured without peptide, sampled before COVID-19 vaccination. These receptors originate from a human donor who had a prior SARS-CoV-2 infection. Each CDR3 is given with its conserved first and last residue. The order of the fields is V gene, clone size, D gene, J gene, CDR3 protein, CDR3 DNA. D genes are given only for firm matches. The size entry is marked missing in some rows and otherwise reads once, few, many or a size class.

>TRBV7-9|NA|NA|TRBJ1-2
CASSFSIGGNGYTF
TGTGCCAGCAGCTTTAGTATTGGGGGCAATGGCTACACCTTC
>TRBV2|NA|TRBD2|TRBJ2-1
CASSDTSSGSSYNEQFF
TGTGCCAGCAGTGATACGTCTAGCGGAAGCTCCTACAATGAGCAGTTCTTC
>TRBV5-1|NA|NA|TRBJ2-7
CASSGQGDHEQYF
TGCGCCAGCAGTGGCCAGGGTGATCACGAGCAGTACTTC
>TRBV11-3|NA|TRBD1|TRBJ2-7
CASSATGDRVYEQYF
TGTGCCAGCAGCGCTACTGGGGACAGGGTCTACGAGCAGTACTTC
>TRBV5-4|NA|NA|TRBJ2-3
CASSLGLAPRGVDTQYF
TGTGCCAGCAGCTTGGGACTAGCGCCCAGGGGGGTAGATACGCAGTATTTT
>TRBV27|NA|NA|TRBJ2-3
CASSHSTTDTQYF
TGTGCCAGCAGTCATAGCACCACAGATACGCAGTATTTT
>TRBV25-1|once|NA|TRBJ2-6
CASSDSGANVLTF
TGTGCCAGCAGTGACTCTGGGGCCAACGTCCTGACTTTC
>TRBV30|NA|NA|TRBJ1-2
CAWSVPPGRGYGYTF
TGTGCCTGGAGTGTCCCTCCCGGCAGAGGGTATGGCTACACCTTC
>TRBV10-3|NA|NA|TRBJ2-7
CAISEWGRNSYEQYF
TGTGCCATCAGTGAGTGGGGGAGGAACTCCTACGAGCAGTACTTC
>TRBV24-1|once|TRBD1|TRBJ2-5
CATSDFMGQGIRETQYF
TGTGCCACCAGTGATTTCATGGGACAGGGGATTCGAGAGACCCAGTACTTC
>TRBV19|NA|TRBD2|TRBJ2-1
CASSRRAPTSVTYNEQFF
TGTGCCAGTAGCCGACGAGCTCCGACTAGCGTAACTTACAATGAGCAGTTCTTC
>TRBV29-1|once|NA|TRBJ1-4
CSVRNQNEKLFF
TGCAGCGTTCGAAACCAAAATGAAAAACTGTTTTTT
>TRBV18|NA|NA|TRBJ1-3
CASSLAQSDSGNTIYF
TGTGCCAGCTCACTCGCACAGAGCGACTCTGGAAACACCATATATTTT
>TRBV2|few|NA|TRBJ1-2
CASSERWGNYGYTF
TGTGCCAGCAGTGAGCGCTGGGGAAACTATGGCTACACCTTC
>TRBV25-1|few|NA|TRBJ2-3
CASSAGLLNGPDTQYF
TGTGCCAGCAGCGCGGGGCTCTTGAATGGCCCAGATACGCAGTATTTT
>TRBV14|NA|NA|TRBJ2-7
CASSQGGSGAPYEQYF
TGTGCCAGCAGCCAAGGGGGTAGCGGCGCCCCCTACGAGCAGTACTTC
>TRBV19|once|NA|TRBJ2-2
CASSIQGLAGELFF
TGTGCCAGTAGTATACAGGGGTTGGCCGGGGAGCTGTTTTTT
>TRBV4-1|NA|NA|TRBJ2-2
CASSDRDDSLRELFF
TGCGCCAGCAGCGACCGGGACGACTCTCTTAGGGAGCTGTTTTTT
>TRBV13|NA|TRBD1|TRBJ2-1
CASSGWDRGYEQFF
TGTGCCAGCAGCGGTTGGGACAGGGGTTATGAGCAGTTCTTC
>TRBV12-5|NA|NA|TRBJ1-2
CASGLVHRGYTF
TGTGCTAGTGGTTTGGTACACCGTGGCTACACCTTC
>TRBV3-1/TRBV3-2|NA|NA|TRBJ2-2
CASSQDWASKNTGELFF
TGTGCCAGCAGCCAAGATTGGGCTAGCAAGAACACCGGGGAGCTGTTTTTT
>TRBV18|NA|TRBD1|TRBJ2-5
CASQPTGDPGETQYF
TGTGCCAGCCAACCCACAGGGGATCCAGGAGAGACCCAGTACTTC
>TRBV6-5|NA|NA|TRBJ1-1
CASGRLNTEAFF
TGTGCCAGCGGAAGGCTAAACACTGAAGCTTTCTTT
>TRBV9|NA|TRBD1|TRBJ1-4
CASSPRQGTTNEKLFF
TGTGCCAGCAGCCCCCGACAGGGCACAACTAATGAAAAACTGTTTTTT
>TRBV3-1/TRBV3-2|NA|NA|TRBJ1-1
CASSLLGTLGITTEAFF
TGTGCCAGCAGCCTCCTCGGAACATTGGGTATAACGACTGAAGCTTTCTTT
>TRBV7-3|NA|NA|TRBJ2-5
CASSAGPGETQYF
TGTGCCAGCAGCGCGGGGCCCGGAGAGACCCAGTACTTC
>TRBV7-3|NA|TRBD1|TRBJ2-1
CASSPGQGRPGNEQFF
TGTGCCAGCAGCCCGGGACAGGGCCGCCCCGGGAATGAGCAGTTCTTC
>TRBV6-2/TRBV6-3|few|NA|TRBJ1-3
CASSYPDSGNTIYF
TGTGCCAGCAGTTACCCGGACTCAGGAAACACCATATATTTT
>TRBV7-8|NA|TRBD2|TRBJ2-1
CASRQAGGGENEQFF
TGTGCCAGCCGTCAAGCGGGAGGGGGGGAGAATGAGCAGTTCTTC